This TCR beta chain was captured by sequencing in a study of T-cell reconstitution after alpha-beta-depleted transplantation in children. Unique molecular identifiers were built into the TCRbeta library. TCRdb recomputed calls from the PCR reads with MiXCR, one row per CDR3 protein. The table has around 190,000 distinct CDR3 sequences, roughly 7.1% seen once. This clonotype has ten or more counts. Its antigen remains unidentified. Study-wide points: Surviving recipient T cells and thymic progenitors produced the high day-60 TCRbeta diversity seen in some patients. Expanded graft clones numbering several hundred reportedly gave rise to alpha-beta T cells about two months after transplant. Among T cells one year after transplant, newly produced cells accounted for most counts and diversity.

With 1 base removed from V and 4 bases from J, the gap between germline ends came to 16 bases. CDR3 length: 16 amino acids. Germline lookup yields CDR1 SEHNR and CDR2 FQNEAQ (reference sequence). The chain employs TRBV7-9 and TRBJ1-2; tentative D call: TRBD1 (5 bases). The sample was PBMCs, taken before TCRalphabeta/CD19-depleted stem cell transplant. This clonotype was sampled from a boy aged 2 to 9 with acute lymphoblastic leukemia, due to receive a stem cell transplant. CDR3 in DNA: TGTGCCAGCAGCTTAGACCGACAGCCCACGAGCTATGGCTACACCTTC. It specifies CASSLDRQPTSYGYTF. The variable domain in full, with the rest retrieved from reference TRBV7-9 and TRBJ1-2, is DTGVSQNPRHKITKRGQNVTFRCDPISEHNRLYWYRQTLGQGPEFLTYFQNEAQLEKSRLLSDRFSAERPKGSFSTLEIQRTEQGDSAMYLCASSLDRQPTSYGYTFGSGTRLTVV.